Each of the 30 T cell receptor beta chains below was sequenced from the same sample in a study of identical twins. Each CDR3 protein is one row after TCRdb ran MiXCR on the 5' RACE reads. This sample carries some 590,000 distinct CDR3 sequences, roughly 9.5% of them seen once, and the ten largest clones take roughly 3%. This same sample was also taken into another study, of yellow fever vaccine responses in identical twins.

The sequencing sample was made of PBMCs. The receptors shown here come from a woman aged 18-29 years in good health.

V gene TRBV25-1 combines with J gene TRBJ1-4; 7 bases line up with TRBD1. V lost 0 bases, J lost 7 bases, and 5 bases stayed unmatched. Germline CDR1 MGHDK, CDR2 SYGVNS. The CDR3 extends over 15 amino acids. Here the CDR3 DNA reads TGTGCCAGCAGTGAATATGCCGGGGACAGTGAAAAACTGTTTTTT. It specifies CASSEYAGDSEKLFF.

In its sample, this clonotype was seen many times. The rearrangement uses TRBV5-1 and TRBJ2-3, with 7 positions matching TRBD1. The CDR3 length is 14 residues. From germline, CDR1 is SGHRS and CDR2 YFSETQ. Trimming at V came to 4 bases and at J to 2 bases, leaving 4 bases not matched to a gene. CDR3 loop: CASSQQGFTDTQYF. CDR3 nucleotide sequence: TGCGCCAGCAGCCAACAGGGGTTCACAGATACGCAGTATTTT.

This clonotype was picked up a small number of times. The chain combines TRBV27 with TRBJ2-1; 7 bases map to TRBD1. The CDR3 is 13 amino acids. Germline-derived CDR1 and CDR2 are MNHEY and SMNVEV (reference sequence). The V segment lost 8 bases and the J segment 4 bases; nucleotides outside the gene matches: 5. This CDR3 is CASARQGYNEQFF. The CDR3 region has the DNA TGTGCCAGCGCCCGACAGGGTTACAATGAGCAGTTCTTC.

This clonotype has a count of ten or more. The chain employs TRBV6-1 and TRBJ1-2, with D maybe TRBD1 (5 bases). V was shortened by 6 bases and J by 4 bases, with 15 bases between the two germline ends. This CDR3 is built from 14 residues. Germline CDR1 MNHNS, CDR2 SASEGT. The CDR3 region has the DNA TGTGCCAGCAGCTCAGACAGTTCTCCCTATGGCTACACCTTC. This gives the protein CASSSDSSPYGYTF.

Ten or more counts support this clonotype. V gene TRBV9 combines with J gene TRBJ2-1, with 8 bases that match TRBD2. The J segment lost 5 bases and the V segment lost 1 base, leaving 5 bases of the junction unmatched. The germline gives CDR1 SGDLS, CDR2 YYNGEE. This CDR3 contains 15 residues. The CDR3 protein is CASSVIAGGNNEQFF. The CDR3 nucleotides read TGTGCCAGCAGCGTAATTGCGGGAGGCAACAATGAGCAGTTCTTC.

This clonotype was found many times. CDR3 DNA: TGTGCCAGCAGCTTAGGGGACAGGGGATACACCGGGGAGCTGTTTTTT. Translating gives CASSLGDRGYTGELFF. This sequence joins TRBV7-2 and TRBJ2-2; 10 nucleotides align to TRBD1. After removal of 1 base from V and 3 bases from J, the junction contained 2 bases not matched to a gene. In germline, CDR1 is SGHTA, CDR2 FQGNSA. This CDR3 has 16 amino acids.

The rearrangement links TRBV9 to TRBJ2-2; D may be TRBD1 or TRBD2 (6 bases each). The germline CDR1 and CDR2 sequences are SGDLS and YYNGEE. Trimming removed 3 bases from V and 6 bases from J, with 15 bases in between. The CDR3 has 15 residues. The DNA for the CDR3 is TGTGCCAGCAGCGGAGGGGGGAGTCCTTCCGGGGAGCTGTTTTTT. Protein sequence: CASSGGGSPSGELFF.

The chain couples TRBV18 to TRBJ2-7; D gene unclear. Trimming pared 2 bases from V and 1 base from J, leaving 9 bases between. Germline V gene lookup returns CDR1 KGHSH and CDR2 LQKENI. The CDR3 is made up of 14 amino acids. The CDR3 DNA reads as TGTGCCAGCTCACCAGAGCGTACTTCCTACGAGCAGTACTTC. Its translation: CASSPERTSYEQYF.

This clonotype was picked up a small number of times. V is TRBV20-1 and J is TRBJ2-1; 9 nucleotides agree with TRBD2. The CDR3 spans 14 residues. Trimming took 2 bases from V and 9 from J; bases not matched to a gene: 8. CDR1 is DFQATT, CDR2 SNEGSKA, per germline (reference sequence). In nucleotides, the CDR3 is TGCAGTGCTAGACTGCGGGGGGGCGGCGGTGAGCAGTTCTTC. This sequence encodes CSARLRGGGGEQFF.

The chain joins TRBV5-1 to TRBJ2-1, with 10 bases lining up with TRBD1. The CDR3 sequence is 15 residues long. The J segment lost 4 bases and the V segment lost 4 bases, leaving 5 bases of the junction unmatched. Germline V gene lookup returns CDR1 SGHRS and CDR2 YFSETQ. CDR3 region: CASSGDRGPYNEQFF. CDR3 in DNA: TGCGCCAGCAGCGGCGACAGGGGGCCTTACAATGAGCAGTTCTTC.

CDR3 region: CASSLIRGREQYF. Here the CDR3 DNA reads TGTGCCAGCAGCTTAATAAGGGGTAGAGAGCAGTACTTC. V usage is TRBV7-2 and J usage is TRBJ2-7; D perhaps matches TRBD1 (5 bases). The CDR3 runs 13 residues. Trimming removed 2 bases at V and 7 bases at J, with 12 bases between. Germline V gene data show CDR1 as SGHTA and CDR2 as FQGNSA.

This clonotype has just a few counts. The chain combines TRBV25-1 with TRBJ2-1; 9 bases map to TRBD2. This CDR3 comprises 15 residues. The germline gives CDR1 MGHDK, CDR2 SYGVNS. V lost 5 bases to trimming and J lost 5 bases; unmatched junction nucleotides: 7. The CDR3 region has the DNA TGTGCCAGCAGTTCGACTAGCGGAGTCGACAATGAGCAGTTCTTC. Its translation is CASSSTSGVDNEQFF.

In its sample, this clonotype was seen a few times. CDR3: CASSLKAPEQFF. CDR3 sequence (DNA): TGTGCCAGCAGCTTAAAGGCACCCGAGCAGTTCTTC. The rearrangement uses TRBV7-2 and TRBJ2-1; the D is unclear. Germline CDR1 SGHTA, CDR2 FQGNSA. This CDR3 spans 12 amino acids. Trimming cost V 2 bases and J 10 bases, with 9 bases left between them.

This clonotype was observed at least ten times. The V gene is TRBV12-3 or TRBV12-4, the J gene TRBJ1-2, with D maybe TRBD1 (6 bases). CDR3 length equals 14 residues. V gave up 2 bases and J gave up 0 bases, with 7 bases separating them. The CDR3 region has the DNA TGTGCCAGCAGTTTACAGGGGCCTAACTATGGCTACACCTTC. Amino acids: CASSLQGPNYGYTF.

Only a few counts were recorded for this clonotype. The rearrangement uses TRBV15 and TRBJ1-4; D gene uncertain. This CDR3 is built from 14 residues. V was trimmed by 4 bases and J by 8 bases, leaving 14 bases between them. Germline assignment: CDR1 LNHNV and CDR2 YYDKDF (reference sequence). As DNA, the CDR3 is TGTGCCACCAGCACCCAACCCTTGGGGGAAAAACTGTTTTTT. Residues: CATSTQPLGEKLFF.

The V call is TRBV3-1, the J call TRBJ2-2, with 13 bases fitting TRBD2. CDR3 length equals 18 residues. With 0 bases clipped from V and 7 bases from J, the junction kept 8 bases outside the gene matches. Germline V gene sequence: CDR1 LGHDT, CDR2 YNNKEL (reference sequence). CDR3 sequence: CASSQEAMGLAGIGELFF. The CDR3 region has the DNA TGTGCCAGCAGCCAAGAGGCTATGGGACTAGCGGGGATCGGGGAGCTGTTTTTT.

Many counts were recorded for this clonotype. The chain links TRBV10-3 to TRBJ1-4, with D tentatively TRBD1 (5 bases). The CDR3 covers 14 residues. Trimming pared 11 bases from V and 3 bases from J, leaving 16 bases between. Germline lookup yields CDR1 ENHRY and CDR2 SYGVKD. The DNA for the CDR3 is TGTGCCCTACCTGTGGGGGTAGCTAATGAAAAACTGTTTTTT. Residues: CALPVGVANEKLFF.

This clonotype was found many times. J is TRBJ1-6 and V is TRBV28; no clear D. The germline V and J ends were trimmed by 3 bases and 6 bases, with 24 bases remaining between them. Germline assignment: CDR1 MDHEN and CDR2 SYDVKM. CDR3 length equals 19 residues. The CDR3 reads CASSFPSPGLQRGNSPLHF. CDR3 nucleotides: TGTGCCAGCAGTTTTCCATCCCCCGGCCTTCAGCGGGGTAATTCACCCCTCCACTTT. The whole variable domain, filled in from reference TRBV28 and TRBJ1-6, reads DVKVTQSSRYLVKRTGEKVFLECVQDMDHENMFWYRQDPGLGLRLIYFSYDVKMKEKGDIPEGYSVSREKKERFSLILESASTNQTSMYLCASSFPSPGLQRGNSPLHFGNGTRLTVT.

The rearrangement links TRBV6-2 or TRBV6-3 to TRBJ2-3; TRBD1 aligns across 8 bases. Losses at the gene ends were 2 bases for V and 4 bases for J; bases not matched to a gene: 11. The CDR3 consists of 17 residues. Germline assignment: CDR1 MNHEY and CDR2 SVGEGT. CDR3 protein: CASSYASGGIIPDTQYF. Here the CDR3 DNA reads TGTGCCAGCAGTTACGCCTCAGGGGGCATCATCCCAGATACGCAGTATTTT.

This clonotype appeared many times. The rearrangement joins TRBV12-3 or TRBV12-4 to TRBJ1-2, with 9 bases matching TRBD1. This CDR3 is 13 amino acids long. J lost 4 bases, V lost 4 bases, and 1 base had no gene match. CDR3: CASSSGQGYGYTF. Here the CDR3 DNA reads TGTGCCAGCAGTTCGGGACAGGGCTATGGCTACACCTTC.

The chain links TRBV7-6 to TRBJ2-1; 7 bases align to TRBD1. The CDR3 totals 16 residues. CDR1 and CDR2 (germline): SGHVS, FNYEAQ. V shed 5 bases and J 8 bases; nucleotides not matched to a gene: 15. Written as DNA, the CDR3 is TGTGCCAGCAGCCCTAGACAGGGCTTGGCTAGGGATGAGCAGTTCTTC. Amino acid sequence: CASSPRQGLARDEQFF.

This clonotype was seen a handful of times. The chain has TRBV7-9 and TRBJ2-1, with 9 bases matching TRBD1. The J segment lost 7 bases and the V segment lost 6 bases, leaving 4 bases of the junction unmatched. Germline V gives CDR1 SEHNR, CDR2 FQNEAQ (reference sequence). This CDR3 contains 13 residues. The CDR3 nucleotides are TGTGCCAGCAGGGGACAGGGTTGGAATGAGCAGTTCTTC. It specifies CASRGQGWNEQFF.

The chain combines TRBV7-6 with TRBJ2-3, with 7 nucleotides matching TRBD2. The CDR3 sequence is 19 residues long. Germline CDR1 is SGHVS and CDR2 is FNYEAQ. Unmatched junction bases numbered 17, after V lost 5 bases and J lost 0 bases. The CDR3 protein is CASSPWTSPLTRSTDTQYF. The CDR3 region has the DNA TGTGCCAGCAGCCCTTGGACTAGTCCCCTCACCCGTAGCACAGATACGCAGTATTTT. The whole variable domain, remainder taken from reference TRBV7-6 and TRBJ2-3, is GAGVSQSPRYKVTKRGQDVALRCDPISGHVSLYWYRQALGQGPEFLTYFNYEAQQDKSGLPNDRFSAERPEGSISTLTIQRTEQRDSAMYRCASSPWTSPLTRSTDTQYFGPGTRLTVL.

This clonotype was seen only a few times. The V call is TRBV2, the J call TRBJ2-2, with D uncertain. The CDR3 loop spans 14 amino acids. In germline, CDR1 is SNHLY, CDR2 FYNNEI. Trimming took off 7 bases at V and 1 base at J, with 10 bases between the two ends. CDR3 DNA: TGTGCCAGCATAAGTCGCGGGAACACCGGGGAGCTGTTTTTT. It codes for CASISRGNTGELFF.

In its sample, this clonotype was seen many times. CDR3 in amino acids: CASGDTVRGNYGYTF. Here the CDR3 DNA reads TGTGCCAGCGGGGACACCGTTAGGGGAAACTATGGCTACACCTTC. J is TRBJ1-2 and V is TRBV7-8, with D perhaps matching TRBD1 (6 bases). Germline V CDR1 and CDR2: SGHVS, FQNEAQ. This CDR3 has 15 residues. V dropped 8 bases and J dropped 2 bases, with 18 bases sitting between them.

This clonotype has at least ten counts. J is TRBJ1-4 and V is TRBV12-3 or TRBV12-4; D is unclear. V gave up 1 base and J gave up 8 bases, with 11 bases separating them. This CDR3 contains 14 residues. DNA for the CDR3: TGTGCCAGCAGTTTAGGCAAGCCAGAGGAAAAACTGTTTTTT. Amino acid sequence: CASSLGKPEEKLFF.

This clonotype was detected only once. CDR3 sequence (DNA): TGTGCCAGTAGGGCCAGGGCTGGTCAAGAGACCCAGTACTTC. Its translation: CASRARAGQETQYF. The chain employs TRBV19 and TRBJ2-5, with D possibly being TRBD1 (5 bases). V was clipped by 6 bases and J by 2 bases, with 13 bases between them. Germline-derived CDR1 and CDR2 are LNHDA and SQIVND (reference sequence). The CDR3 is made up of 14 amino acids.

The CDR3: CASRGLAGEVDTQYF. The CDR3 DNA sequence: TGTGCCAGCAGAGGACTAGCGGGAGAAGTTGATACGCAGTATTTT. This rearrangement joins TRBV7-9 to TRBJ2-3, with 13 bases aligning to TRBD2. Germline V gene lookup returns CDR1 SEHNR and CDR2 FQNEAQ (reference sequence). The CDR3 is made up of 15 amino acids. V shed 6 bases, J shed 6 bases, and the junction held 6 bases outside the gene matches.

This clonotype was observed many times. V gene TRBV10-3 combines with J gene TRBJ2-5; 7 nucleotides match TRBD1. The ends lost 0 bases at V and 2 bases at J; junction bases unmatched: 3. The CDR3 covers 15 residues. Germline CDR1 reads ENHRY; CDR2 reads SYGVKD. Here the CDR3 reads CAISESQGMQETQYF. CDR3 nucleotides: TGTGCCATCAGTGAGTCACAGGGGATGCAAGAGACCCAGTACTTC.

This clonotype has at least ten counts. The genes are TRBV4-1 and TRBJ1-2, with D tentatively TRBD1 (5 bases). The germline V gene has CDR1 MGHRA and CDR2 YSYEKL. The CDR3 totals 15 residues. V lost 3 bases and J 8 bases, leaving 19 bases between the germline ends. Here the CDR3 reads CASSQSTTERLGYTF. Here the CDR3 DNA reads TGCGCCAGCAGCCAGAGTACGACAGAACGACTGGGCTACACCTTC.